Here is one T cell receptor (beta chain) with its context. Its antigen is unidentified. At one end the junction does not follow the germline gene, possibly because of a read error. The germline gives CDR1 SEHNR, CDR2 FQNEAQ (reference sequence). This CDR3 has 15 amino acids. The data derive from a study of T cell repertoires in cytomegalovirus infection. TCRdb called the reads again in MiXCR, with one record for every CDR3 protein. This sample has 700,000 to 850,000 distinct CDR3 sequences, with over 25% found just once. Sequenced here: cultured CD8+ T cells from PBMCs, sampled from culture after CMV antigen stimulation. The rearrangement links TRBV7-9 to TRBJ1-1, with D maybe TRBD1 (5 bases). The source of this sequence is a human donor in good health (CMV status not recorded). Some clones in this sample may be carry-over from other donors' samples. CDR3 coding DNA: TGTACCAGCAGCCCCTCCGTCGGGGCAGACACTGAAGCTTTCTTT. Amino acids: CTSSPSVGADTEAFF.